The 8 T cell receptor beta chains given below trace back to one sample, sequenced in a study of T cell repertoires in cytomegalovirus infection. TCRdb called the reads again in MiXCR, with one record for every CDR3 protein. The table records under 800,000 distinct CDR3 sequences, 20% to 25% of them present only once. What was sequenced was CD8+ T cells from PBMCs. Every receptor here comes from a human donor in good health (CMV status not recorded). Some clones in this sample may be carry-over from other donors' samples.

The chain couples TRBV6-5 to TRBJ2-1; the match to TRBD2 covers 8 bases. The ends lost 0 bases at V and 7 bases at J; junction bases unmatched: 5. The germline V gene has CDR1 MNHEY and CDR2 SVGAGI. This CDR3 spans 15 amino acids. DNA for the CDR3: TGTGCCAGCAGTTACTCCGGGGGGGGCCTGAATGAGCAGTTCTTC. Amino acids: CASSYSGGGLNEQFF.

For this clonotype: The germline gene is not matched at one end of the junction; a read error may be the cause. J is TRBJ2-2 and V is TRBV6-5; D perhaps matches TRBD2 (6 bases). The CDR3 is 15 amino acids. CDR1 and CDR2 (germline): MNHEY, SVGAGI. The CDR3 here is CASSRDSMNTGELIF. In DNA form, the CDR3 reads TGTGCCAGCAGTCGGGACTCAATGAACACCGGGGAGCTGATTTTT.

By proportion, this clonotype is medium-sized. The chain couples TRBV7-2 to TRBJ1-1; D uncertain. CDR3 size: 10 residues. The V gene's germline CDR1 is SGHTA and CDR2 FQGNSA. Trimming stripped 8 bases from V and 9 bases from J, with 10 bases between. CDR3 amino acids: CASWAAQAFF. CDR3 DNA: TGTGCCAGCTGGGCAGCCCAAGCTTTCTTT.

This chain joins TRBV12-3 or TRBV12-4 and TRBJ1-4; the match to TRBD1 covers 7 bases. CDR3 length: 15 amino acids. With 3 bases clipped from V and 5 bases from J, the junction kept 6 bases outside the gene matches. This CDR3 is CASSFWTGINEKLFF. DNA of the CDR3: TGTGCCAGCAGTTTCTGGACAGGAATAAATGAAAAACTGTTTTTT.

This chain connects TRBV20-1 to TRBJ2-1; the D is unclear. This CDR3 contains 12 residues. Germline loops: CDR1 DFQATT, CDR2 SNEGSKA (reference sequence). As DNA, the CDR3 is TGCAGAGGCGGACCCAGTTACAATGAGCAGTTCTTC. Its protein is CRGGPSYNEQFF.

This clonotype has a count of ten or more. The chain recombines TRBV7-8 with TRBJ1-1, with D maybe TRBD1 (5 bases). The CDR3 covers 13 residues. Trimming cost V 1 base and J 6 bases, with 9 bases left between them. CDR1 is SGHVS and CDR2 is FQNEAQ in the germline V gene. CDR3 protein: CASSLGGEAEAFF. The DNA for the CDR3 is TGTGCCAGCAGCTTAGGGGGGGAGGCTGAAGCTTTCTTT.

The chain joins TRBV6-5 to TRBJ1-5; unclear D gene. Trimming took 6 bases from V and 1 from J, leaving 7 bases between them. The CDR3 is made up of 13 amino acids. Per the germline V gene, CDR1 is MNHEY and CDR2 is SVGAGI. The CDR3 region has the DNA TGTGCCAGCAGCAGACCGAGCAATCAGCCCCAGCATTTT. It yields the protein CASSRPSNQPQHF.

This clonotype was seen only a few times. CDR3 sequence: CSAQGLAGGPKFLRETQYF. CDR3 nucleotide sequence: TGCAGTGCTCAAGGACTAGCGGGGGGGCCGAAATTTCTCCGGGAGACCCAGTACTTC. The rearrangement links TRBV20-1 to TRBJ2-5; the match to TRBD2 covers 15 bases. The CDR3 is made up of 19 amino acids. With 5 bases clipped from V and 5 bases from J, the junction kept 18 bases outside the gene matches. Germline V gene lookup returns CDR1 DFQATT and CDR2 SNEGSKA (reference sequence).